This entry lists 9 T cell receptor beta chains sequenced from one sample in a study of early T cells in non-severe SARS-CoV-2 infection. MiXCR, run by TCRdb on the 5' RACE reads, gives a single entry per CDR3 protein. The sample lists tens of thousands of distinct CDR3 sequences; 16% were seen once. Material: whole blood, obtained at baseline. These receptor sequences come from an adult who was a healthcare worker with PCR-confirmed SARS-CoV-2 infection or an uninfected control (not recorded which).

V usage is TRBV19 and J usage is TRBJ2-7; 7 bases fit TRBD1. This CDR3 has 15 amino acids. Germline V gene sequence: CDR1 LNHDA, CDR2 SQIVND (reference sequence). Trimming removed 6 bases from V and 1 base from J; junction bases left unmatched: 9. The CDR3: CASSPDQTGSYEQYF. The CDR3 coding sequence is TGTGCCAGTAGCCCAGACCAGACAGGGTCCTACGAGCAGTACTTC.

The chain recombines TRBV2 with TRBJ2-7; TRBD2 matches 9 bases. V lost 5 bases to trimming and J lost 5 bases; unmatched junction nucleotides: 7. This CDR3 is built from 14 residues. The V gene's germline CDR1 is SNHLY and CDR2 FYNNEI. The DNA for the CDR3 is TGTGCCAGCAGTTCCGGGACTAGCTACCACGAGCAGTACTTC. Translation gives CASSSGTSYHEQYF.

This clonotype was detected a few times. The chain uses TRBV20-1 and TRBJ1-2; the match to TRBD1 covers 7 bases. Germline CDR1 DFQATT, CDR2 SNEGSKA (reference sequence). This CDR3 is built from 12 residues. The trim removed 3 bases at V and 4 bases at J, leaving 2 bases unmatched. CDR3 bases: TGCAGTGCTAGGGGGGACAGCTATGGCTACACCTTC. This translates into CSARGDSYGYTF.

This clonotype was counted a few times. This chain connects TRBV19 to TRBJ1-2; D is perhaps TRBD1 (5 bases). V was pared by 7 bases and J by 4 bases, with 16 bases between. CDR1 is LNHDA and CDR2 is SQIVND in the germline V gene (reference sequence). This CDR3 has 14 amino acids. For the CDR3, the DNA is TGTGCCAGTAAGTTACAGGAGGCCCTCTATGGCTACACCTTC. Its translation is CASKLQEALYGYTF.

This clonotype was detected many times. The chain recombines TRBV4-3 with TRBJ2-4; D possibly corresponds to TRBD2 (6 bases). Germline V gene lookup returns CDR1 LGHNA and CDR2 YSLEER. This CDR3 is built from 16 residues. The V and J ends lost 1 base and 2 bases respectively, with 12 bases between them. The CDR3 DNA sequence: TGCGCCAGCAGCCAAGCGGAGCGGGTGTCCAAAAACATTCAGTACTTC. This gives the protein CASSQAERVSKNIQYF.

The chain couples TRBV12-3 or TRBV12-4 to TRBJ2-7; the D gene is possibly TRBD2 (7 bases). The CDR3 extends over 14 amino acids. Trimming removed 7 bases at V and 2 bases at J, with 15 bases between. CDR3 sequence: CASTKGEGTYEQYF. The CDR3 region has the DNA TGTGCCAGCACTAAGGGGGAGGGAACCTACGAGCAGTACTTC.

This sequence joins TRBV5-1 and TRBJ2-1; D is uncertain. The germline CDR1 and CDR2 sequences are SGHRS and YFSETQ. Trimming cost V 4 bases and J 0 bases, with 11 bases left between them. The CDR3 spans 15 residues. In nucleotides, the CDR3 is TGCGCCAGCAGCCAGACCACCAACTCCTACAATGAGCAGTTCTTC. It encodes CASSQTTNSYNEQFF.

The chain joins TRBV20-1 to TRBJ1-5; no firm D call. V was pared by 5 bases and J by 1 base, with 24 bases between. Germline V gene sequence: CDR1 DFQATT, CDR2 SNEGSKA (reference sequence). The CDR3 loop spans 18 amino acids. The CDR3 DNA is TGCAGTGCTTTCGAACCCTCGCGCGCAAAAGGGAGCAATCAGCCCCAGCATTTT. Translating gives CSAFEPSRAKGSNQPQHF.

This clonotype was seen ten or more times. The rearrangement uses TRBV7-6 and TRBJ2-7, with unresolved D. CDR1 and CDR2 (germline): SGHVS, FNYEAQ. V shed 4 bases and J shed 9 bases, with 13 bases lying between them. CDR3 length: 12 amino acids. This CDR3 reads CASSSPMSRQYF. In nucleotides, the CDR3 is TGTGCCAGCAGCTCACCTATGAGCAGGCAGTACTTC.